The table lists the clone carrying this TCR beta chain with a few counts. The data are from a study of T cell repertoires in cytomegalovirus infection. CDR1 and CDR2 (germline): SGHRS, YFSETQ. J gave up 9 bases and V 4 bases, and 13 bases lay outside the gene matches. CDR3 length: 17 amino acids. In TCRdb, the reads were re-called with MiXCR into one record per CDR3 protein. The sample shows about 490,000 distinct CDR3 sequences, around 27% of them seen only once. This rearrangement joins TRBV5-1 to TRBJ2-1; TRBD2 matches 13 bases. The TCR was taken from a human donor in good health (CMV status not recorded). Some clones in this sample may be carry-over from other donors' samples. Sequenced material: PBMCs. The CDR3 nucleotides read TGCGCCAGCAGCCCGGGACTAGCGGGACCTCAATTTCCTGAGCAGTTCTTC. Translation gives CASSPGLAGPQFPEQFF.